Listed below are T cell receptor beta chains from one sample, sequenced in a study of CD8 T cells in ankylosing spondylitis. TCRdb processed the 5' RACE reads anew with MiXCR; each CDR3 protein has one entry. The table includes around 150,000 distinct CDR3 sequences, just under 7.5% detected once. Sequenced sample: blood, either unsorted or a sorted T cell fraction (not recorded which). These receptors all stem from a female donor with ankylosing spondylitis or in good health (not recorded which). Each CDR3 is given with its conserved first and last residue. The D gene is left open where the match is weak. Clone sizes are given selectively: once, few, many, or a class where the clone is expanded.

CDR3nt: TGTGCTAGCAGCTTAGGGGAATACAATGAGCAGTTCTTC
CDR3aa: CASSLGEYNEQFF
v_gene: TRBV7-7
abundance: many
j_gene: TRBJ2-1
d_gene: .

CDR3nt: TGCGCCAGCAGCTTCCGGGACAGTCCCTACGAGCAGTACTTC
CDR3aa: CASSFRDSPYEQYF
v_gene: TRBV5-1
abundance: many
j_gene: TRBJ2-7
d_gene: TRBD1

CDR3nt: TGTGCCAGCAGTTTATGGGATAACACTGAAGCTTTCTTT
CDR3aa: CASSLWDNTEAFF
v_gene: TRBV12-3/TRBV12-4
abundance: few
j_gene: TRBJ1-1
d_gene: .

CDR3nt: TGCAGCGTTGAACTAGCTCCAGATACGCAGTATTTT
CDR3aa: CSVELAPDTQYF
v_gene: TRBV29-1
abundance: many
j_gene: TRBJ2-3
d_gene: .

CDR3nt: TGTGCCAGCTCCACCGACAGGGGTGGCGAGACCCAGTACTTC
CDR3aa: CASSTDRGGETQYF
v_gene: TRBV18
abundance: many
j_gene: TRBJ2-5
d_gene: TRBD1

CDR3nt: TGTGCCAGCAGCCAAGCGGACTGGGGCTACACCTTC
CDR3aa: CASSQADWGYTF
v_gene: TRBV3-1
abundance: many
j_gene: TRBJ1-2
d_gene: .

CDR3nt: TGTGCCTGGGCGCAGAAGGTTGGTACGCAGTATTTT
CDR3aa: CAWAQKVGTQYF
v_gene: TRBV30
abundance: few
j_gene: TRBJ2-3
d_gene: .

CDR3nt: TGTGCCAGCAGTTACTGGCGGGGGGGACAAGAGACCCAGTACTTC
CDR3aa: CASSYWRGGQETQYF
v_gene: TRBV6-6
abundance: .
j_gene: TRBJ2-5
d_gene: TRBD2

CDR3nt: TGTGCCTTCAGTTTTATCATAGGAGGGCAGGGGGCTATGAATGAGCAGTTCTTC
CDR3aa: CAFSFIIGGQGAMNEQFF
v_gene: TRBV27
abundance: few
j_gene: TRBJ2-1
d_gene: TRBD1

CDR3nt: TGTGCCAGCAGCTTATCCCCGACTGAAGCTTTCTTT
CDR3aa: CASSLSPTEAFF
v_gene: TRBV7-9
abundance: .
j_gene: TRBJ1-1
d_gene: .

CDR3nt: TGTGCCAGTCGGGGGGCCCTCTCCTACAATGAGCAGTTCTTC
CDR3aa: CASRGALSYNEQFF
v_gene: TRBV2
abundance: many
j_gene: TRBJ2-1
d_gene: .

CDR3nt: TGCAGCGTTCAAGGACAGGGAGGCCCCTTTAGCAATCAGCCCCAGCATTTT
CDR3aa: CSVQGQGGPFSNQPQHF
v_gene: TRBV29-1
abundance: many
j_gene: TRBJ1-5
d_gene: TRBD1

CDR3nt: TGTGCCAGCAGCCATCTCTCCGGGGGGGGGATCGACAATGAGCAGTTCTTC
CDR3aa: CASSHLSGGGIDNEQFF
v_gene: TRBV7-8
abundance: .
j_gene: TRBJ2-1
d_gene: TRBD2

CDR3nt: TGTGCCAGCAGTTTCGCGCAGGGGAATTCACCCCTCCACTTT
CDR3aa: CASSFAQGNSPLHF
v_gene: TRBV12-3/TRBV12-4
abundance: many
j_gene: TRBJ1-6
d_gene: .

CDR3nt: TGCAGTGCTAGAGATTACGGGGGTGGAGATACGCAGTATTTT
CDR3aa: CSARDYGGGDTQYF
v_gene: TRBV20-1
abundance: many
j_gene: TRBJ2-3
d_gene: .

CDR3nt: TGTGCCAGCAGTTACCGGACAGGGTACACTGAAGCTTTCTTT
CDR3aa: CASSYRTGYTEAFF
v_gene: TRBV6-5
abundance: many
j_gene: TRBJ1-1
d_gene: TRBD1

CDR3nt: TGTGCCAGCAGCAAAGGGGGACGGTCCTATAGCAATCAGCCCCAGCATTTT
CDR3aa: CASSKGGRSYSNQPQHF
v_gene: TRBV21-1
abundance: many
j_gene: TRBJ1-5
d_gene: .

CDR3nt: TGCAGTGCTCTAGCGGGGGGGTGGGATACGCAGTATTTT
CDR3aa: CSALAGGWDTQYF
v_gene: TRBV20-1
abundance: many
j_gene: TRBJ2-3
d_gene: TRBD2

CDR3nt: TGCGCCAGCAGCCAAGTGTCCGGGACGGTTGTCTACGAGCAGTACTTC
CDR3aa: CASSQVSGTVVYEQYF
v_gene: TRBV4-3
abundance: many
j_gene: TRBJ2-7
d_gene: .

CDR3nt: TGTGCCAGCAGCCTTCGGGACAGGGTGGACACCGGGGAGCTGTTTTTT
CDR3aa: CASSLRDRVDTGELFF
v_gene: TRBV5-4
abundance: .
j_gene: TRBJ2-2
d_gene: TRBD1

CDR3nt: TGTGCCACCAGTGATTTGCCTAGCGGGGGCTACAATGAGCAGTTCTTC
CDR3aa: CATSDLPSGGYNEQFF
v_gene: TRBV24-1
abundance: .
j_gene: TRBJ2-1
d_gene: TRBD2

CDR3nt: TGTGCCAGCAGTGAGGGCTCAGGGGCGGCAGATACGCAGTATTTT
CDR3aa: CASSEGSGAADTQYF
v_gene: TRBV6-4
abundance: many
j_gene: TRBJ2-3
d_gene: .

CDR3nt: TGCGCCAGCAGCTTTGATCCTAGCAACTCCTACAATGAGCAGTTCTTC
CDR3aa: CASSFDPSNSYNEQFF
v_gene: TRBV5-1
abundance: many
j_gene: TRBJ2-1
d_gene: .

CDR3nt: TGTGCCAGCGAGGGCAGGGCAGACACCAGGGAGCTGTTTTTT
CDR3aa: CASEGRADTRELFF
v_gene: TRBV4-2
abundance: .
j_gene: TRBJ2-2
d_gene: .

CDR3nt: TGTGCCAGCAGCCAAGAAGTTCGAGGCACTGAAGCTTTCTTT
CDR3aa: CASSQEVRGTEAFF
v_gene: TRBV3-1
abundance: many
j_gene: TRBJ1-1
d_gene: .

CDR3nt: TGCGCCAGCAGCTTTGGAGGGGGCCGACCTGATGGCTACACCTTC
CDR3aa: CASSFGGGRPDGYTF
v_gene: TRBV5-1
abundance: many
j_gene: TRBJ1-2
d_gene: TRBD1

CDR3nt: TGCGCCAGCAGCTTGGATGGTCGCGAGCAGTACTTC
CDR3aa: CASSLDGREQYF
v_gene: TRBV5-1
abundance: many
j_gene: TRBJ2-7
d_gene: .

CDR3nt: TGTGCCAGCAGCCCAGCCCTTAGTTCACCCCTCCACTTT
CDR3aa: CASSPALSSPLHF
v_gene: TRBV12-3/TRBV12-4
abundance: many
j_gene: TRBJ1-6
d_gene: .

CDR3nt: TGTGCCAGCAGTCTAGCGGGGGGGCAGACAGATACGCAGTATTTT
CDR3aa: CASSLAGGQTDTQYF
v_gene: TRBV12-3/TRBV12-4
abundance: many
j_gene: TRBJ2-3
d_gene: TRBD2

CDR3nt: TGCGCCAGCAGCCAATCCAGCGGTTGGGAAGGCTACACCTTC
CDR3aa: CASSQSSGWEGYTF
v_gene: TRBV4-1
abundance: many
j_gene: TRBJ1-2
d_gene: .

CDR3nt: TGTGCCAGCAGCTTACGGGGTGCTGGCACCGGGGAGCTGTTTTTT
CDR3aa: CASSLRGAGTGELFF
v_gene: TRBV7-2
abundance: many
j_gene: TRBJ2-2
d_gene: .

CDR3nt: TGTGCCAGCTGCACAAAAGACCCTGCCTACAATGAGCAGTTCTTC
CDR3aa: CASCTKDPAYNEQFF
v_gene: TRBV28
abundance: many
j_gene: TRBJ2-1
d_gene: .

CDR3nt: TGTGCCAGCTCTGCCGACCTAGAGACCCAGTACTTC
CDR3aa: CASSADLETQYF
v_gene: TRBV18
abundance: .
j_gene: TRBJ2-5
d_gene: .

CDR3nt: TGTGCCAGCAGCTGGCGGGGGGGCGCCTACAATGAGCAGTTCTTC
CDR3aa: CASSWRGGAYNEQFF
v_gene: TRBV7-3
abundance: many
j_gene: TRBJ2-1
d_gene: TRBD2

CDR3nt: TGTGCCAGCAGTCTCGATACCTATGGCTACACCTTC
CDR3aa: CASSLDTYGYTF
v_gene: TRBV28
abundance: many
j_gene: TRBJ1-2
d_gene: .

CDR3nt: TGCGCCAGCAGCCCCCATGGGGCGTTCGACGAGCAGTACTTC
CDR3aa: CASSPHGAFDEQYF
v_gene: TRBV5-1
abundance: many
j_gene: TRBJ2-7
d_gene: .

CDR3nt: TGTGCCAGCAGCGTAGGCGTCGGGGGGGCCCACAATGAGCAGTTCTTC
CDR3aa: CASSVGVGGAHNEQFF
v_gene: TRBV9
abundance: .
j_gene: TRBJ2-1
d_gene: TRBD2

CDR3nt: TGTGCCAGCAGACATAGTTCTAGCGGGGATAGCTATGAGCAGTTCTTC
CDR3aa: CASRHSSSGDSYEQFF
v_gene: TRBV4-2
abundance: many
j_gene: TRBJ2-1
d_gene: TRBD2

CDR3nt: TGTGCCAGCAGCACATTACCGGGACAGGGGCCTTACAATGAGCAGTTCTTC
CDR3aa: CASSTLPGQGPYNEQFF
v_gene: TRBV5-6
abundance: few
j_gene: TRBJ2-1
d_gene: TRBD1

CDR3nt: TGTGCCAGCAGTTACATTATAGGCTACGAAGGGATCACTGAAGCTTTCTTT
CDR3aa: CASSYIIGYEGITEAFF
v_gene: TRBV6-5
abundance: few
j_gene: TRBJ1-1
d_gene: .

CDR3nt: TGTGCCAGCAGCCACACAGGGGGCGCGGGCCCTACCTCCTATGGCTACACCTTC
CDR3aa: CASSHTGGAGPTSYGYTF
v_gene: TRBV27
abundance: many
j_gene: TRBJ1-2
d_gene: TRBD1

CDR3nt: TGCAGTGCTAGAGATACCTACGAGCAGTACTTC
CDR3aa: CSARDTYEQYF
v_gene: TRBV20-1
abundance: many
j_gene: TRBJ2-7
d_gene: .

CDR3nt: TGTGCCAGCAGCTTACTCAAGACCCTGGGAAAAGAGACCCAGTACTTC
CDR3aa: CASSLLKTLGKETQYF
v_gene: TRBV7-8
abundance: many
j_gene: TRBJ2-5
d_gene: .

CDR3nt: TGCGCCAGCAGCTTGACAGGGCCCTACGAGCAGTACTTC
CDR3aa: CASSLTGPYEQYF
v_gene: TRBV5-1
abundance: many
j_gene: TRBJ2-7
d_gene: .

CDR3nt: TGTGCCAGCAGTTTATATGGGGGCTATGGCTACACCTTC
CDR3aa: CASSLYGGYGYTF
v_gene: TRBV27
abundance: many
j_gene: TRBJ1-2
d_gene: .

CDR3nt: TGTGCCACCAGCAGAGATGAGGGGGGGGCCAACGTCCTGACTTTC
CDR3aa: CATSRDEGGANVLTF
v_gene: TRBV15
abundance: many
j_gene: TRBJ2-6
d_gene: .

CDR3nt: TGTGCCTGGAGTGGGGACGGGGGCTTATACGAGCAGTACTTC
CDR3aa: CAWSGDGGLYEQYF
v_gene: TRBV30
abundance: .
j_gene: TRBJ2-7
d_gene: .

CDR3nt: TGCGCCGGTGGGCTTTGGACAGCCCCGGGTCAGCCCCAGCATTTT
CDR3aa: CAGGLWTAPGQPQHF
v_gene: TRBV5-1
abundance: few
j_gene: TRBJ1-5
d_gene: .

CDR3nt: TGCGCCAGCAGCTTGGGTGACAGGGGGCTCAATCAGCCCCAGCATTTT
CDR3aa: CASSLGDRGLNQPQHF
v_gene: TRBV5-1
abundance: many
j_gene: TRBJ1-5
d_gene: TRBD1

CDR3nt: TGCGCCAGCAGCTGGGCCTTTAATGAAAAACTGTTTTTT
CDR3aa: CASSWAFNEKLFF
v_gene: TRBV5-1
abundance: many
j_gene: TRBJ1-4
d_gene: .